Below, 4 T cell receptor beta chains from the same sample are listed, as sequenced in a study of T cell responses to AZD1222 COVID-19 vaccine. Measured with immunoSEQ multiplex PCR; TCRdb has only the in-frame clones, and not every one. The repertoire has roughly 120,000 clones, about 86% of them found once; the top ten carry 17%. Here the sequenced sample was peripheral blood, taken 28 days after the second AZD1222 dose. The receptors were sampled from an adult who received the AZD1222 COVID-19 vaccine.

This chain uses TRBV6-5 with TRBJ1-2; D not certain. The V end was cut by 5 bases, the J end by 1 base, with 8 bases between. The CDR3 sequence is 13 residues long. Germline V gives CDR1 MNHEY, CDR2 SVGAGI. The CDR3 reads CASSTALNYGYTF. The CDR3 DNA reads as TGTGCCAGCAGTACGGCCCTTAACTATGGCTACACCTTC.

The chain recombines TRBV24-1 with TRBJ1-5; D not resolved. The CDR3 spans 16 residues. Germline-derived CDR1 and CDR2 are KGHDR and SFDVKD. V lost 3 bases and J lost 0, with 11 bases in between. The CDR3 nucleotides read TGTGCCACCAGTGATGCTGACAAAAATAGCAATCAGCCCCAGCATTTT. It codes for CATSDADKNSNQPQHF.

The J gene is TRBJ2-7, the V gene TRBV28; D remains unclear. This CDR3 has 12 residues. Germline V CDR1 and CDR2: MDHEN, SYDVKM. CDR3: CASSSTPVLTTV. The CDR3 nucleotides read TGTGCCAGCAGTTCCACGCCCGTCCTAACTACGGTC.

This chain uses TRBV7-6 with TRBJ2-1; 8 bases line up with TRBD1. Germline assignment: CDR1 SGHVS and CDR2 FNYEAQ. J was trimmed by 6 bases and V by 5 bases; bases with no gene match: 9. The CDR3 sequence is 15 residues long. The CDR3 sequence: CASSPLGQEFNEQFF. CDR3 nucleotides: TGTGCCAGCAGCCCCCTGGGACAGGAGTTCAATGAGCAGTTCTTC.